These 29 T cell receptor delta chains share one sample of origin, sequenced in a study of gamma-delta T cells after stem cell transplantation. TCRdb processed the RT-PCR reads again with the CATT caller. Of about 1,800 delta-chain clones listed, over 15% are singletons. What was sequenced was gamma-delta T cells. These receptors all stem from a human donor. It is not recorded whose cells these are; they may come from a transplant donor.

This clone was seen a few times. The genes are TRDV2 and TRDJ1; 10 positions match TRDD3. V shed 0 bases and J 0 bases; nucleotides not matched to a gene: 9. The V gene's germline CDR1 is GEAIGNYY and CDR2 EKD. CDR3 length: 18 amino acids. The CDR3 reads CACDTVTGGSSYTDKLIF. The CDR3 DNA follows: TGTGCCTGTGACACCGTCACTGGGGGATCGTCCTACACCGATAAACTCATCTTT.

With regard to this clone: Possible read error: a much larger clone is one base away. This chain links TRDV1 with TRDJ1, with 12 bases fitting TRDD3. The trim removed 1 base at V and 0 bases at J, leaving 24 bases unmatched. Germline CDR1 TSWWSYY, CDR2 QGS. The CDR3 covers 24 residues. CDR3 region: CALGERDHSDYWGILVDYTDKLIF. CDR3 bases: TGTGCTCTTGGGGAACGAGACCACTCAGATTACTGGGGGATACTGGTGGACTACACCGATAAACTCATCTTT.

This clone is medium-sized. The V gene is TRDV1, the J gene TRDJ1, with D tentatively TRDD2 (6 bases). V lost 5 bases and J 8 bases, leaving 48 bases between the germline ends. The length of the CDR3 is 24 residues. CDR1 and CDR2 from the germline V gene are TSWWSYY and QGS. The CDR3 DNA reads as TGTGCTCTTGGGAAGGCCCTATATCCTACTTGGGGAGTCGTCATGAAGTTGGCAGCGAGGAAACTCATCTTT. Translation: CALGKALYPTWGVVMKLAARKLIF.

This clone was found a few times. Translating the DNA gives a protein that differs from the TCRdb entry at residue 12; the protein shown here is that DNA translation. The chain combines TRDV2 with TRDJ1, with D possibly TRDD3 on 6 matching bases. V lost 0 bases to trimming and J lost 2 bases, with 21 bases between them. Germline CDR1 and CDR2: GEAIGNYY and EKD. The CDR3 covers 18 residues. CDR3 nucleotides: TGTGCCTGTGACACCGTAGGGGATGCCCAGCGGAGGACCGATAAACTCATCTTT. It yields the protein CACDTVGDAQRRTDKLIF.

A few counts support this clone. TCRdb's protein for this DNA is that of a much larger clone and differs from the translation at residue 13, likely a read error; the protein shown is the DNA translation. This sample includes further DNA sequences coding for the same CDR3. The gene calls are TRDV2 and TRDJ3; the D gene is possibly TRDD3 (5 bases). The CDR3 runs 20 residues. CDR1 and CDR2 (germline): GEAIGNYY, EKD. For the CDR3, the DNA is TGTGCCTGTGACAAAACGGAGGGGACTTTAAGCTCCTGTGACACCCGACAGATGTTTTTC. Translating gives CACDKTEGTLSSCDTRQMFF.

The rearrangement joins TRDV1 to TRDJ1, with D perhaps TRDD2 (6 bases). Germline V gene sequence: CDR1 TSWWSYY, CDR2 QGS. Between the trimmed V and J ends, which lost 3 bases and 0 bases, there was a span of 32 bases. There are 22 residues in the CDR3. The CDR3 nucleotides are TGTGCTCTTGGGGATCTAGCCATCCTACGGGGTTGGGGACCCTACTACACCGATAAACTCATCTTT. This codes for CALGDLAILRGWGPYYTDKLIF.

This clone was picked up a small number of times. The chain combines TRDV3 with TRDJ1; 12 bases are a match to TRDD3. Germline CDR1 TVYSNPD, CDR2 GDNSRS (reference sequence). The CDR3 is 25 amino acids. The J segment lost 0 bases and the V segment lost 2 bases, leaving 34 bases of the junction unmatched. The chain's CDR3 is CAFRWLSYSTGGYRLWVAYTDKLIF. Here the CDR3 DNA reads TGTGCCTTTCGGTGGCTTTCCTACTCTACTGGGGGATACCGGCTTTGGGTTGCCTACACCGATAAACTCATCTTT.

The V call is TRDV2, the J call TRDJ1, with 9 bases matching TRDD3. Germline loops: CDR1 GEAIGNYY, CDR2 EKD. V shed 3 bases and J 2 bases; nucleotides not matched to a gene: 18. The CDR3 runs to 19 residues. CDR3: CACDDGRMGDKSRTDKLIF. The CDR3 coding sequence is TGTGCCTGTGACGACGGGAGGATGGGGGATAAGTCAAGGACCGATAAACTCATCTTT.

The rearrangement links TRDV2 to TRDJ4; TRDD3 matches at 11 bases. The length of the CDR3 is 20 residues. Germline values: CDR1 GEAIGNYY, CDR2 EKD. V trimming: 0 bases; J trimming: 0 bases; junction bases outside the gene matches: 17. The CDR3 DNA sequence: TGTGCCTGTGACACCGTCGGGATTAAGCTGGGGGATACAGAAGCCAGACCCCTGATCTTT. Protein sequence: CACDTVGIKLGDTEARPLIF.

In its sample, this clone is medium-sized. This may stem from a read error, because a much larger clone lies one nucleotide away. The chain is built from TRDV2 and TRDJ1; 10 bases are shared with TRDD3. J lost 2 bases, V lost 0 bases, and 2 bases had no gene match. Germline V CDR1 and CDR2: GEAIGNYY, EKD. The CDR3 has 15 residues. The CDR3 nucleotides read TGTGCCTGTGACACCGGACTGGGGGATACCGATAAACTCATCTTT. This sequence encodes CACDTGLGDTDKLIF.

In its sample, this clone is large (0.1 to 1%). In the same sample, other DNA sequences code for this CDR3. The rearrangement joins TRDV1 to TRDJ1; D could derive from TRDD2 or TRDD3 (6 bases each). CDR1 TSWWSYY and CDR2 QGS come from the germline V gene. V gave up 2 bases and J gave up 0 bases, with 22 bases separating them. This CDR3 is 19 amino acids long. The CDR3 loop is CALGESVLPGGPYTDKLIF. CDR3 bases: TGTGCTCTTGGGGAATCCGTCCTTCCCGGGGGACCGTACACCGATAAACTCATCTTT.

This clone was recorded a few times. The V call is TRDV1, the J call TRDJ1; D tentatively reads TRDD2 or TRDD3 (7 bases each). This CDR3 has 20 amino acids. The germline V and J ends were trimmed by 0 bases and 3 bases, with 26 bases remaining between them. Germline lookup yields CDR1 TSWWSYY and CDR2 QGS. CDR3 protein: CALGELTLPHNNWGADKLIF. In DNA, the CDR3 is TGTGCTCTTGGGGAACTGACCCTTCCTCATAATAACTGGGGTGCCGATAAACTCATCTTT.

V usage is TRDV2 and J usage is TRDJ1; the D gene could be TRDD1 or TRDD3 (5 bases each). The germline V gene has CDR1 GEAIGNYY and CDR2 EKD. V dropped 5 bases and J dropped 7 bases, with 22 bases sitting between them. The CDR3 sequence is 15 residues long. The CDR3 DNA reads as TGTGCCTGTGTCCGTCGGGTGGATAGTGGGGCTAAACTCATCTTT. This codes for CACVRRVDSGAKLIF.

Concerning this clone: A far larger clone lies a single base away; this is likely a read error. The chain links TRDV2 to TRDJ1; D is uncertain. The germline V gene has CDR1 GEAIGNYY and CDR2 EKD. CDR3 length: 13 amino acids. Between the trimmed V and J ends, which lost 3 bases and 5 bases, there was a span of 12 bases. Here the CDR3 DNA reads TGTGCCTGTGACTCTATCGGGTTAGATAAACTCATCTTT. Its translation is CACDSIGLDKLIF.

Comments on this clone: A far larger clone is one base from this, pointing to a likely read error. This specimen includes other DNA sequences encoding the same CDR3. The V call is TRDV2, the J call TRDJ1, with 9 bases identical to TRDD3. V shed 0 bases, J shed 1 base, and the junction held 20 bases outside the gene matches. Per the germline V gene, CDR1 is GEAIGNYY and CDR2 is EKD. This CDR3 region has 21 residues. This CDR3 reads CACDTVESNRRTGGLTDKLIF. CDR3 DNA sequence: TGTGCCTGTGACACCGTTGAGTCCAATCGGCGTACTGGGGGACTCACCGATAAACTCATCTTT.

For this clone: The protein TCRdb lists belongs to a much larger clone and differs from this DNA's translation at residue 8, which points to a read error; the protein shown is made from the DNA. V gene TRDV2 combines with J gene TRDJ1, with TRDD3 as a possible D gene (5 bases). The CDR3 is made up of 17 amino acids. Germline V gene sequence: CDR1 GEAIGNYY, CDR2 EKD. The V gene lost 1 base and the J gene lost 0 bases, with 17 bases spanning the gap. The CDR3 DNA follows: TGTGCCTGTGACACAGTCGGGGGTCTGGCCTACACCGATAAACTCATCTTT. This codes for CACDTVGGLAYTDKLIF.

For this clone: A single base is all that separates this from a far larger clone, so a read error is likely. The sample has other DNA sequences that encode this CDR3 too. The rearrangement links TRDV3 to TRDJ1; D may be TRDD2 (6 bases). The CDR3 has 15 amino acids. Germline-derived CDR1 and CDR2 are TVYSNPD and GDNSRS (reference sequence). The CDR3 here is CAFSLLPLYTDKLIF. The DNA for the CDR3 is TGTGCCTTTTCACTCCTTCCGCTGTACACCGACAAACTCATCTTT. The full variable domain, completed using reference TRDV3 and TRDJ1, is CDKVTQSSPDQTVASGSEVVLLCTYDTVYSNPDLFWYRIRPDYSFQFVFYGDNSRSEGADFTQGRFSVKHILTQKAFHLVISPVRTEDSATYYCAFSLLPLYTDKLIFGKGTRVTVEP.

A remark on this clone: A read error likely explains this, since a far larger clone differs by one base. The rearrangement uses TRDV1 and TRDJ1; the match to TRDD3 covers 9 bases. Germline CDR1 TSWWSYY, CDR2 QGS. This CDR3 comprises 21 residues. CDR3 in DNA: TGTGCTCTTGGGGAAAGGACGATCTGGGGGATGGGGGTGTTGGACACCGATAAACCCATCTTT. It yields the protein CALGERTIWGMGVLDTDKPIF.

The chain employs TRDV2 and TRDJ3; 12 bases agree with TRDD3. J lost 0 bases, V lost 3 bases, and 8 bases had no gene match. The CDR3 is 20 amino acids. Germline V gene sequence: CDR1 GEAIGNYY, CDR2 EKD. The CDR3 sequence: CACDSILGDTSSWDTRQMFF. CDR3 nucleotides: TGTGCCTGTGACTCAATACTGGGGGATACTAGCTCCTGGGACACCCGACAGATGTTTTTC.

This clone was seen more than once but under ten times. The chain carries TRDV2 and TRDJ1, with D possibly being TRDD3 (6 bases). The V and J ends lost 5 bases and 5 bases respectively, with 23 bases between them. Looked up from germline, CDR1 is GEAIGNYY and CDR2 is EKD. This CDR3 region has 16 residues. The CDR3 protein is CACALSSYDLGDKLIF. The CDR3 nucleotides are TGTGCCTGTGCCCTCTCCTCCTATGACCTGGGGGATAAACTCATCTTT.

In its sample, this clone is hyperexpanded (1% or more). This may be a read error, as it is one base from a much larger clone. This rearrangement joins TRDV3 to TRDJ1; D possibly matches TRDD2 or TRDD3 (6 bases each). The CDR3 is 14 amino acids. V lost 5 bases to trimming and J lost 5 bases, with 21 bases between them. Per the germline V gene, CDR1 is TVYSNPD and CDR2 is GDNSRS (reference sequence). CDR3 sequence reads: CARSSYDLGDKLIF. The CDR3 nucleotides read TGTGCCCGCTCCTCCTACGACCTGGGGGATAAACTCATCTTT.

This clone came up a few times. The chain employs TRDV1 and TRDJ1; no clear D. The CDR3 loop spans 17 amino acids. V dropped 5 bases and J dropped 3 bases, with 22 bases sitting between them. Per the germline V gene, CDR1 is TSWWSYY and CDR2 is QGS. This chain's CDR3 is CALGKRSTFRAADKLIF. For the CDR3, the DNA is TGTGCTCTTGGGAAACGAAGCACATTTCGGGCTGCCGATAAACTCATCTTT.

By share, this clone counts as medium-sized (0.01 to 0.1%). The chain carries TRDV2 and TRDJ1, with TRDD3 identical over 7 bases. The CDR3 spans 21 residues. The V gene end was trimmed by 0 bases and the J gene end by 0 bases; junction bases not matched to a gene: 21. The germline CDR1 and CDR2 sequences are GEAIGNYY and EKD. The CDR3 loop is CACDTLNLVLGTRSYTDKLIF. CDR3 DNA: TGTGCCTGTGACACCCTCAATCTCGTACTGGGGACTAGATCGTACACCGATAAACTCATCTTT.

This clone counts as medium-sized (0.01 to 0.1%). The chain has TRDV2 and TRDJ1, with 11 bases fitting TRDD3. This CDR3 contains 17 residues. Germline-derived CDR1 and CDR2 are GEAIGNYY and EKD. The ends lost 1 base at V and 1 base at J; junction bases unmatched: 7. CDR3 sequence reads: CACDTLGDKGRTDKLIF. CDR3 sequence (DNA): TGTGCCTGTGACACACTGGGGGATAAAGGGCGCACCGATAAACTCATCTTT.

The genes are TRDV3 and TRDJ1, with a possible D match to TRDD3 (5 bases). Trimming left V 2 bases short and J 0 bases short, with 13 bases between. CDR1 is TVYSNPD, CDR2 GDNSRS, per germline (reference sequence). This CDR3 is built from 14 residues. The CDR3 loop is CAFAEGGYTDKLIF. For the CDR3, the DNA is TGTGCCTTTGCGGAGGGGGGTTACACCGATAAACTCATCTTT.

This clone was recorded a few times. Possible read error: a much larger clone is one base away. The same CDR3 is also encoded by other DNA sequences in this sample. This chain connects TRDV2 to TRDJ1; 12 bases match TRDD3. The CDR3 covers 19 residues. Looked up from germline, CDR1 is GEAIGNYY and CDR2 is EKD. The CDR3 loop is CACDGLLGDTAANTDKLIF. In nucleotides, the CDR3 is TGTGCCTGTGACGGACTACTGGGGGATACCGCAGCGAACACCGATAAGCTCATCTTT.

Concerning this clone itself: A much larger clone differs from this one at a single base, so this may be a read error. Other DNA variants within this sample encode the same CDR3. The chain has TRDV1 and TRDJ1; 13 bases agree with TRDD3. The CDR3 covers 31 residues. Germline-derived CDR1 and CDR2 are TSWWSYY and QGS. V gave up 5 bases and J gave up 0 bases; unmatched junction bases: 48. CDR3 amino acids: CALGHSKGTFLPSTGGYGRSLTPWYTDKLIF. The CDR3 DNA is TGTGCTCTTGGGCACTCAAAGGGGACCTTCCTACCAAGTACTGGGGGATACGGGCGGTCCCTCACTCCCTGGTACACCGATAAACTCATCTTT.

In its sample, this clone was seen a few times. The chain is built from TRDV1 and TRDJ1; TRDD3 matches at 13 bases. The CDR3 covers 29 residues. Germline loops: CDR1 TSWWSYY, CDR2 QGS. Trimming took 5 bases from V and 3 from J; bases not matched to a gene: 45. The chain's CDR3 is CALGKNHQMGYPLHANPVLGDTRADKLIF. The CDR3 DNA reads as TGTGCTCTTGGGAAAAACCATCAAATGGGTTATCCTCTTCACGCCAACCCTGTACTGGGGGATACGCGCGCCGATAAACTCATCTTT.

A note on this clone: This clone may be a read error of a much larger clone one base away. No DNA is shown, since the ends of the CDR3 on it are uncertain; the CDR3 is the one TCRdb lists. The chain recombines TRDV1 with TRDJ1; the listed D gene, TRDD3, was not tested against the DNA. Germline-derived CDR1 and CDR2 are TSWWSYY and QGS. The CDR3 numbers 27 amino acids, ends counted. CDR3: CALGEIISTYWGAGSGGPHRGADNLIF.